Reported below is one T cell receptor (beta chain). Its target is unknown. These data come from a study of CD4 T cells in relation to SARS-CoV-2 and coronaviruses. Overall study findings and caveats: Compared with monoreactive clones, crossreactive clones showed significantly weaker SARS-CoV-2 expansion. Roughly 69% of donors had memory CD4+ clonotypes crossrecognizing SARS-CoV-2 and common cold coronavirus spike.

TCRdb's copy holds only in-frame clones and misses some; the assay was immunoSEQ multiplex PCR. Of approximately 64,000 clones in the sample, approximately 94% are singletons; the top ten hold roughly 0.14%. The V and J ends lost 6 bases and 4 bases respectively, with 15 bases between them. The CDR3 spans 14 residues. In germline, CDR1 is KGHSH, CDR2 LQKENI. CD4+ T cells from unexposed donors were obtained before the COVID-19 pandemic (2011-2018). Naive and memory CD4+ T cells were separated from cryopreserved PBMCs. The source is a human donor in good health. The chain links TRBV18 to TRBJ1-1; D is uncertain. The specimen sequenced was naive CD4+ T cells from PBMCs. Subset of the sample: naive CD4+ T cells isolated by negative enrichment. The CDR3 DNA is TGTGCCAGCTCGGATCAGGAACGTCTCACTGAAGCTTTCTTT. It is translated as CASSDQERLTEAFF.